This T cell receptor (beta chain) appears in the sequencing data of a study of blood T cell repertoires in COVID-19. The wider study: The United States, Italy and Spain were the sources of the acute and convalescent COVID-19 samples. Sample material is recorded as cDNA or gDNA derived from T cells, B-cell-depleted T cells, or PBMCs.

V shed 5 bases and J shed 1 base, with 14 bases lying between them. Germline V CDR1 and CDR2: SEHNR, FQNEAQ (reference sequence). There are 15 residues in the CDR3. Original processing methods: Nucleated cell counts were estimated from reference gene primer amplification. Some clones are missing from TCRdb's copy, which holds only in-frame ones; the method was immunoSEQ multiplex PCR. For V, J and clone size, that table is used; D and trimming come from the DNA. Among about 59,000 clones listed, around nine tenths were seen once. The TCR was taken from a woman older than 75 with active COVID-19. V gene TRBV7-9 combines with J gene TRBJ1-1; D is perhaps TRBD1 (5 bases). The sequencing input was peripheral blood. The CDR3 coding sequence is TGTGCCAGCAGCCCCGGGCGGGGGAGGAACACTGAAGCTTTCTTT. It specifies CASSPGRGRNTEAFF.